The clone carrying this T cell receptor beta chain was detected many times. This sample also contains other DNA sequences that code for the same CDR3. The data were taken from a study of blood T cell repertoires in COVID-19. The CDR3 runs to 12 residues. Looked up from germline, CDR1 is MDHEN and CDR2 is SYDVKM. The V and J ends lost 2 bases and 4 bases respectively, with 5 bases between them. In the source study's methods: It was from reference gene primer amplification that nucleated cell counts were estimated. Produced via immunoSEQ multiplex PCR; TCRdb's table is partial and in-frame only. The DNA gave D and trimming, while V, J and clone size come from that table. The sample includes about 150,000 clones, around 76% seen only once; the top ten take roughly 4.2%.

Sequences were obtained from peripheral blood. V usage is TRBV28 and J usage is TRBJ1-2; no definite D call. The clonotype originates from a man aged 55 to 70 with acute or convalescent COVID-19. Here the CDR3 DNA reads TGTGCCAGCAGTTTACAGCGCTATGGCTACACCTTC. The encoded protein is CASSLQRYGYTF.